These 7 T cell receptor beta chains were all obtained from the same sample, sequenced in a study of T cells in localized non-small cell lung cancer. The data were produced by immunoSEQ multiplex PCR, yet TCRdb's version contains in-frame clones alone and is incomplete. This sample has more than 25,000 clones; more than 70% occur once, and the top ten carry about an eighth. The source was peripheral blood, collected before any cancer treatment. The receptors stem from a female donor of 60 years or more with stage III squamous cell lung carcinoma.

The V gene is TRBV7-9, the J gene TRBJ2-7; tentatively, D is TRBD2 (7 bases). The CDR3 runs 14 residues. CDR1 and CDR2 (germline): SEHNR, FQNEAQ (reference sequence). Trimming removed 5 bases from V and 6 bases from J, with 17 bases in between. In DNA form, the CDR3 reads TGTGCCAGCAGCCTCCGGACGGGGGGCGGCGAGCAGTACTTC. Translating it yields CASSLRTGGGEQYF.

The sample holds a few counts of this clone. The chain has TRBV18 and TRBJ2-1; 10 bases match TRBD1. V lost 4 bases and J lost 2; bases outside the gene matches: 11. CDR3 size: 18 residues. Germline V gene sequence: CDR1 KGHSH, CDR2 LQKENI. The DNA for the CDR3 is TGTGCCAGCTCACTATCAATATGGGACAGGGGAACCTACAATGAGCAGTTCTTC. Protein: CASSLSIWDRGTYNEQFF.

The chain couples TRBV5-5 to TRBJ2-7, with D unclear. In germline, CDR1 is SGHKS, CDR2 YYEKEE (reference sequence). This CDR3 has 15 amino acids. V was shortened by 0 bases and J by 2 bases, with 12 bases between the two germline ends. The CDR3: CASSLDWQQPYEQYF. The CDR3, as DNA: TGTGCCAGCAGCTTGGATTGGCAGCAGCCCTACGAGCAGTACTTC. Filled out from reference TRBV5-5 and TRBJ2-7, the complete variable domain reads DAGVTQSPTHLIKTRGQQVTLRCSPISGHKSVSWYQQVLGQGPQFIFQYYEKEERGRGNFPDRFSARQFPNYSSELNVNALLLGDSALYLCASSLDWQQPYEQYFGPGTRLTVT.

The chain uses TRBV29-1 and TRBJ2-3; 14 bases fit TRBD2. Trimming removed 6 bases from V and 2 bases from J; junction bases left unmatched: 10. Per germline, CDR1 SQVTM and CDR2 ANQGSEA. This CDR3 is 17 amino acids long. The CDR3: CSVAGTSGSGDTDTQYF. CDR3 bases: TGCAGCGTGGCCGGGACTAGCGGGAGTGGAGACACAGATACGCAGTATTTT.

V is TRBV7-9 and J is TRBJ2-7, with D maybe TRBD2 (6 bases). The CDR3 contains 16 residues. Germline V gives CDR1 SEHNR, CDR2 FQNEAQ (reference sequence). Trimming cost V 3 bases and J 0 bases, with 15 bases left between them. The CDR3 loop reads CASSFGLAETSYEQYF. CDR3 DNA sequence: TGTGCCAGCAGCTTCGGGTTAGCGGAGACCTCCTACGAGCAGTACTTC.

The chain recombines TRBV7-9 with TRBJ2-7; D ambiguous. The ends were cut back, 2 bases at V and 2 bases at J, with 7 bases in the middle. Germline V gene lookup returns CDR1 SEHNR and CDR2 FQNEAQ (reference sequence). The CDR3 sequence is 13 residues long. CDR3 sequence reads: CASSLQVPYEQYF. The CDR3 DNA sequence: TGTGCCAGCAGCTTACAGGTTCCCTACGAGCAGTACTTC.

The chain is built from TRBV5-1 and TRBJ2-1; D ambiguous. Germline values: CDR1 SGHRS, CDR2 YFSETQ. The ends were cut back, 10 bases at V and 6 bases at J, with 23 bases in the middle. CDR3 size: 15 residues. In DNA form, the CDR3 reads TGCGCCTCAAAAAATCCTTCTGGCGGACCCAATGAGCAGTTCTTC. This sequence encodes CASKNPSGGPNEQFF.